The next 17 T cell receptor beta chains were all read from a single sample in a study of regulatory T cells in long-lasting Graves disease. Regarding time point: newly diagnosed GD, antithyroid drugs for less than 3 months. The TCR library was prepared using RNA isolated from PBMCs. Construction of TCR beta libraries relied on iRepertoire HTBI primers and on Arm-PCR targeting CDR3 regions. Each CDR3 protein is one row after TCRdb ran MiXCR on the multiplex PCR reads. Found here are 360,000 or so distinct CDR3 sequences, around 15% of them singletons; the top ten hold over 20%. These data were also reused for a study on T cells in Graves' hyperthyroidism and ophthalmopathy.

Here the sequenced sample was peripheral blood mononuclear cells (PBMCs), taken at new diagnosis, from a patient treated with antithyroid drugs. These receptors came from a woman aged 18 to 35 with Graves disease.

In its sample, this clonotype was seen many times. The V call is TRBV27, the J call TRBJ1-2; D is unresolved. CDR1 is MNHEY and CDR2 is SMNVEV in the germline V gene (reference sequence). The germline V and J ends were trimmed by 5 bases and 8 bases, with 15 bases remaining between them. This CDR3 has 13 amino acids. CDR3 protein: CASSAPGTGGYTF. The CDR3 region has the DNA TGTGCCAGCAGTGCCCCGGGCACTGGAGGCTACACCTTC.

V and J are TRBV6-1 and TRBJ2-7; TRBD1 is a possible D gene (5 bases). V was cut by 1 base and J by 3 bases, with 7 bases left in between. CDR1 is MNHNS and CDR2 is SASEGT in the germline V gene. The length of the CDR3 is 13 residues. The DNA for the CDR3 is TGTGCCAGCAGTGAAGACAGGAACTACGAGCAGTACTTC. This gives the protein CASSEDRNYEQYF.

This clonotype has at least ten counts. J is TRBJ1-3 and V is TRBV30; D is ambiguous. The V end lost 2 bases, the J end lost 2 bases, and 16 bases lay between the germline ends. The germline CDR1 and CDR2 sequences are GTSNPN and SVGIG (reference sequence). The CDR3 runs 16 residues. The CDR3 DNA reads TGTGCCTGGAGTAAAGGGCGACGCGTGGCTGGAAACACCATATATTTT. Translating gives CAWSKGRRVAGNTIYF.

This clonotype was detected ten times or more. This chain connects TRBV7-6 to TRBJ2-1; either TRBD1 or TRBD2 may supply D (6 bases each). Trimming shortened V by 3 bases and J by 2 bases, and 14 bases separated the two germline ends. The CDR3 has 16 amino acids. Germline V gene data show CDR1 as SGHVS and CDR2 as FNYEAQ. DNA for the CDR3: TGTGCCAGCAGCTTCACTGGGGGGCTCCCCTACAATGAGCAGTTCTTC. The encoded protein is CASSFTGGLPYNEQFF.

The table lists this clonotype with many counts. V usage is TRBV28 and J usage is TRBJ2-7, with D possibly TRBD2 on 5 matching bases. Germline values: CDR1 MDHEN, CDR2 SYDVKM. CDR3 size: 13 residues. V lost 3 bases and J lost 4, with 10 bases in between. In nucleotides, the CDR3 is TGTGCCAGCAGTTTTTTCGGAGGTTACGAGCAGTACTTC. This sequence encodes CASSFFGGYEQYF.

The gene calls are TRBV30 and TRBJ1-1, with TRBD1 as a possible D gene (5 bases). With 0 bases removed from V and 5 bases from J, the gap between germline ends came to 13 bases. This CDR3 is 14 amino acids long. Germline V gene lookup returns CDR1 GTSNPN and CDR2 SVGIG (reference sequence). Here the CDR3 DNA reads TGTGCCTGGAGTGTCCAGGGAGGAATTACTGAAGCTTTCTTT. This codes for CAWSVQGGITEAFF.

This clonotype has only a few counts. CDR3 nucleotide sequence: TGTGCCAGCAGCCTCAAATGGGGGAACAACTATGGCTACACCTTC. Translating it yields CASSLKWGNNYGYTF. V is TRBV27 and J is TRBJ1-2; D perhaps matches TRBD1 (5 bases). Trimming removed 6 bases at V and 2 bases at J, with 16 bases between. Per germline, CDR1 MNHEY and CDR2 SMNVEV (reference sequence). There are 15 residues in the CDR3.

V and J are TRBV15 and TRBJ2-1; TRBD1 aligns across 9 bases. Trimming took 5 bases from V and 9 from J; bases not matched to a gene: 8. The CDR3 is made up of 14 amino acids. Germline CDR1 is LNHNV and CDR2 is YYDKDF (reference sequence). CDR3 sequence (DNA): TGTGCCACCAGCTCCCGGGACAGGGACGCTGAGCAGTTCTTC. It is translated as CATSSRDRDAEQFF. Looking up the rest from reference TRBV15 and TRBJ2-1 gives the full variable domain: DAMVIQNPRYQVTQFGKPVTLSCSQTLNHNVMYWYQQKSSQAPKLLFHYYDKDFNNEADTPDNFQSRRPNTSFCFLDIRSPGLGDTAMYLCATSSRDRDAEQFFGPGTRLTVL.

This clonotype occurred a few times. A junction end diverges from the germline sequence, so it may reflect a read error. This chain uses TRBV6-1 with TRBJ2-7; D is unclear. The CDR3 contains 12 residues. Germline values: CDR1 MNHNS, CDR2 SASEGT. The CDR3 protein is CASSDRFYEQCF. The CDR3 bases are TGTGCCAGCAGTGACAGGTTCTACGAGCAGTGCTTC.

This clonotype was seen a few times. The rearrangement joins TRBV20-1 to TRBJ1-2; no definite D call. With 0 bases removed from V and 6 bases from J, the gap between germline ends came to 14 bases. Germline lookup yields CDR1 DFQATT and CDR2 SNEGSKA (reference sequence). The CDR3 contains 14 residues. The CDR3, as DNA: TGCAGTGCTAGAGATCCAGGCGCCAACGATGGCTACACCTTC. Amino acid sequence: CSARDPGANDGYTF.

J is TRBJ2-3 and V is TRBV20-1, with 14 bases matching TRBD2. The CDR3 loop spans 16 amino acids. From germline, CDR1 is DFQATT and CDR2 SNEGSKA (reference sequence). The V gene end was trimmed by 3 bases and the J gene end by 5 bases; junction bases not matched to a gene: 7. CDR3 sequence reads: CSASGLAGGTGDTQYF. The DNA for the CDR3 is TGCAGTGCTAGCGGACTAGCGGGGGGCACTGGAGATACGCAGTATTTT.

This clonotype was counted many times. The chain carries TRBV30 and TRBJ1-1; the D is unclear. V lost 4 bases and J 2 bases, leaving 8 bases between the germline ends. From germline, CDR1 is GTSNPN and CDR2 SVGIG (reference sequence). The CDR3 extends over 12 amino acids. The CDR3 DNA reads TGTGCCTGGACCCCGGGAAACACTGAAGCTTTCTTT. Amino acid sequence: CAWTPGNTEAFF.

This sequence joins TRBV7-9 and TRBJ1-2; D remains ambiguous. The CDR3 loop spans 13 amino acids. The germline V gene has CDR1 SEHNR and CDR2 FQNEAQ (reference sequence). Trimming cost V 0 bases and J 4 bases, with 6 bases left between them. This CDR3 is CASSLAQAYGYTF. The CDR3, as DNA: TGTGCCAGCAGCTTAGCTCAGGCCTATGGCTACACCTTC.

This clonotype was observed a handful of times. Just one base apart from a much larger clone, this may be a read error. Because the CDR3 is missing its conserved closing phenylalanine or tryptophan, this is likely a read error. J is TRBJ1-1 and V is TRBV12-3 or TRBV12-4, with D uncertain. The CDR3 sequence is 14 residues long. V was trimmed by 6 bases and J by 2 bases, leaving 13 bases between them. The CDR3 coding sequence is TGTGCCAGCAGAGGCACACAGAGCAACACTGAAGCTTTCTCT. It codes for CASRGTQSNTEAFS.

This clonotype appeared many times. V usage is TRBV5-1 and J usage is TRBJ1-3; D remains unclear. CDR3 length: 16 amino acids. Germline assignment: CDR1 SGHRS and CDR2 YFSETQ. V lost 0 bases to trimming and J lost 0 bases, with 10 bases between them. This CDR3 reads CASSLDFTDSGNTIYF. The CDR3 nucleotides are TGCGCCAGCAGCTTGGACTTTACGGACTCTGGAAACACCATATATTTT.

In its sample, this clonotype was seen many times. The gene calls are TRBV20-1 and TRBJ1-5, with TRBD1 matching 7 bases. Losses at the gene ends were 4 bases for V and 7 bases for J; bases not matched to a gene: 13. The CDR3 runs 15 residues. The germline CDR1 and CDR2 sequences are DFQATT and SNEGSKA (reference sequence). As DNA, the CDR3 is TGCAGTGCTACCCGGACCGTAACAGGGGACCAGCCCCAGCATTTT. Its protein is CSATRTVTGDQPQHF.

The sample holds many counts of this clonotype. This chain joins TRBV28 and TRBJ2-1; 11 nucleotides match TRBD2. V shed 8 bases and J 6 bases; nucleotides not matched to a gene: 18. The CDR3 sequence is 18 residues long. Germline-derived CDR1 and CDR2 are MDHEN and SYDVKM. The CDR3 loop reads CASRSRRLAGLLSNEQFF. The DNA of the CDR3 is TGTGCCAGCCGTTCGAGGAGACTAGCGGGGCTTCTAAGCAATGAGCAGTTCTTC.